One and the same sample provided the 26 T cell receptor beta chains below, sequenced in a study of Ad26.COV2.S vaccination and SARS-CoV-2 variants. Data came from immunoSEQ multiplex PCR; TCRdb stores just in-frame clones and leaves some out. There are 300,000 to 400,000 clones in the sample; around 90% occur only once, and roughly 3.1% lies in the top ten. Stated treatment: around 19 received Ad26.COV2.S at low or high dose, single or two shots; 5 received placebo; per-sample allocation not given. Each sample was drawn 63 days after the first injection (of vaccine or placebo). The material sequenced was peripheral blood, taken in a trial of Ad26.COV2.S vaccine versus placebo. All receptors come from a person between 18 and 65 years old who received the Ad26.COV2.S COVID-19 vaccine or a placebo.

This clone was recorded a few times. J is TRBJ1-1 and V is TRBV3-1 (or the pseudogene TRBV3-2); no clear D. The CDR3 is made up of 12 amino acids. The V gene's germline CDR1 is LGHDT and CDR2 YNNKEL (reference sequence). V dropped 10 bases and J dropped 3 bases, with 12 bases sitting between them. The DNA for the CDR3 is TGTGCCACCTTGTCCGCGGACACTGAAGCTTTCTTT. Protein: CATLSADTEAFF.

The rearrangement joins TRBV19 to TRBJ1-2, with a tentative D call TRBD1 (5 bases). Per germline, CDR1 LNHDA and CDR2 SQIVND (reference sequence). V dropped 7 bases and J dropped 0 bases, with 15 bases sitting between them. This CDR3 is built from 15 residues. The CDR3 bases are TGTGCCAGTACCCGCTTCGAGACAGCTAACTATGGCTACACCTTC. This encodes CASTRFETANYGYTF.

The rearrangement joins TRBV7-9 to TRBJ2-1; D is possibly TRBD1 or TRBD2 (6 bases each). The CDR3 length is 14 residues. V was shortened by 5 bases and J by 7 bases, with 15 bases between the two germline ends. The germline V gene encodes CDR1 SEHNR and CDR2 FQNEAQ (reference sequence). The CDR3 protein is CASSLGGGKNEQFF. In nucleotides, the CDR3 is TGTGCCAGCAGCCTCGGAGGGGGAAAAAATGAGCAGTTCTTC.

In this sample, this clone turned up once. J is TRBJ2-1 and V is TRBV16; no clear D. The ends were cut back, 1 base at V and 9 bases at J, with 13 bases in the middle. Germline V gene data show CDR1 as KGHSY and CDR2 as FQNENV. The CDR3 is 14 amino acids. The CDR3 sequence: CASSQWAGISEQFF. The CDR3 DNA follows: TGTGCCAGCAGCCAATGGGCTGGTATTAGTGAGCAGTTCTTC. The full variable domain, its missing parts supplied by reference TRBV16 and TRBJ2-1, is GEEVAQTPKHLVRGEGQKAKLYCAPIKGHSYVFWYQQVLKNEFKFLISFQNENVFDETGMPKERFSAKCLPNSPCSLEIQATKLEDSAVYFCASSQWAGISEQFFGPGTRLTVL.

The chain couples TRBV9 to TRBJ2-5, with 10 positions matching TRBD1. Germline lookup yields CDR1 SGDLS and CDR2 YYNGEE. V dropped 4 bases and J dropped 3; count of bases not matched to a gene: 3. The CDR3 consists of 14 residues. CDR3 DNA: TGTGCCAGCAGCCACGGGACAGGGGAAGAGACCCAGTACTTC. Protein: CASSHGTGEETQYF.

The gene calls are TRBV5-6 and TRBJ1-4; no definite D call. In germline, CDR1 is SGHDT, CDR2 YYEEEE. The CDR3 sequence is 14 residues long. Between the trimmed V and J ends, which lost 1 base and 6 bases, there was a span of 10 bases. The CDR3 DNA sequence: TGTGCCAGCAGCTTGCCGGGATTGGATGAAAAACTGTTTTTT. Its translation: CASSLPGLDEKLFF. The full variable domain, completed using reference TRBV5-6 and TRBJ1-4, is DAGVTQSPTHLIKTRGQQVTLRCSPKSGHDTVSWYQQALGQGPQFIFQYYEEEERQRGNFPDRFSGHQFPNYSSELNVNALLLGDSALYLCASSLPGLDEKLFFGSGTQLSVL.

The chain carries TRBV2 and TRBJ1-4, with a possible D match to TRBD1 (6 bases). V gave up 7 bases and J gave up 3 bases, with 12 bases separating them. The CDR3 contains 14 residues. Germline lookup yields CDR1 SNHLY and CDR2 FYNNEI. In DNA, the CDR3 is TGTGCCAGCAACCCTGGGGGCTCTAATGAAAAACTGTTTTTT. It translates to CASNPGGSNEKLFF.

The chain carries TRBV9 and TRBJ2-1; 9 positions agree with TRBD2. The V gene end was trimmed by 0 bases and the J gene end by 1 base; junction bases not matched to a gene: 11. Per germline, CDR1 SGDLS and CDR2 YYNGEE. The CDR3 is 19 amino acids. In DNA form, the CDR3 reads TGTGCCAGCAGCGTAGAAGTAGCGGGGGCCACTATTTCCTACAATGAGCAGTTCTTC. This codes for CASSVEVAGATISYNEQFF.

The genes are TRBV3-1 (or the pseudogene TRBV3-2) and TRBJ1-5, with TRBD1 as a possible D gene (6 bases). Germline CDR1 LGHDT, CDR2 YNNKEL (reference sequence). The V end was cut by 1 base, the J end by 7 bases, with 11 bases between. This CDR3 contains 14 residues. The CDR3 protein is CASSQGLGGQPQHF. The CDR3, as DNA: TGTGCCAGCAGCCAAGGATTAGGGGGACAGCCCCAGCATTTT.

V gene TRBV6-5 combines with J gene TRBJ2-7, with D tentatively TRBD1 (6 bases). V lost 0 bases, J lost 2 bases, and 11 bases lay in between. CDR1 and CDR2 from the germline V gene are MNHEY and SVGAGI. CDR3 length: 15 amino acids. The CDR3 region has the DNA TGTGCCAGCAGTTACTCCCCAGGGGAAACCTACGAGCAGTACTTC. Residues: CASSYSPGETYEQYF.

CDR3 region: CASSWTVDTEAFF. CDR3 bases: TGTGCCAGCAGCTGGACAGTCGACACTGAAGCTTTCTTT. The chain links TRBV5-4 to TRBJ1-1; possible D gene TRBD1, 6 bases. CDR3 length equals 13 residues. Trimming stripped 3 bases from V and 3 bases from J, with 9 bases between. Per germline, CDR1 SGHNT and CDR2 YYREEE (reference sequence).

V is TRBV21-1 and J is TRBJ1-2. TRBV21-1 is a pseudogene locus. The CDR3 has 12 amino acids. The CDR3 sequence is CASSKEGGGYTF. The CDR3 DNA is TGTGCCAGCAGCAAAGAGGGGGGTGGCTACACCTTC.

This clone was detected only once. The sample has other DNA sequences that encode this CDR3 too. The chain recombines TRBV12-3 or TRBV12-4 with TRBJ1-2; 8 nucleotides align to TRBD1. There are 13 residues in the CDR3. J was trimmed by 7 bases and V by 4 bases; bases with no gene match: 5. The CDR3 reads CASSSGTGVGYTF. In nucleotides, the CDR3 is TGTGCCAGCAGTTCCGGGACAGGAGTTGGCTACACCTTC.

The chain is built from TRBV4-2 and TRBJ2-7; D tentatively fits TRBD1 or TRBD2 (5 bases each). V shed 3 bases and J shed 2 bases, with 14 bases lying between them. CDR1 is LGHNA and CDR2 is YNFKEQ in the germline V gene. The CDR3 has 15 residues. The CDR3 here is CASSQRDSQAYEQYF. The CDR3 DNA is TGTGCCAGCAGCCAGAGGGATTCACAGGCCTACGAGCAGTACTTC.

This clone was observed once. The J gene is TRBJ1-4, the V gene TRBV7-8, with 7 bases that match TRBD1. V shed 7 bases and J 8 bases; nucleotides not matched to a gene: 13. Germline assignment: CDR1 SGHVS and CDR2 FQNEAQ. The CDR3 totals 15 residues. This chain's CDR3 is CASNLTPRGREKLFF. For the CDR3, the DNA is TGTGCCAGCAACCTTACACCCAGGGGGAGGGAAAAACTGTTTTTT. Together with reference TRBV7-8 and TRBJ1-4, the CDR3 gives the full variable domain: GAGVSQSPRYKVAKRGQDVALRCDPISGHVSLFWYQQALGQGPEFLTYFQNEAQLDKSGLPSDRFFAERPEGSVSTLKIQRTQQEDSAVYLCASNLTPRGREKLFFGSGTQLSVL.

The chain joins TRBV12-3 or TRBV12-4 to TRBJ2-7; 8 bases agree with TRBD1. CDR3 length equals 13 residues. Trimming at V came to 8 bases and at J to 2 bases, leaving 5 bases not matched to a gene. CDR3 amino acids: CASARDRPYEQYF. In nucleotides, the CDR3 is TGTGCCAGCGCCCGGGACAGGCCCTACGAGCAGTACTTC.

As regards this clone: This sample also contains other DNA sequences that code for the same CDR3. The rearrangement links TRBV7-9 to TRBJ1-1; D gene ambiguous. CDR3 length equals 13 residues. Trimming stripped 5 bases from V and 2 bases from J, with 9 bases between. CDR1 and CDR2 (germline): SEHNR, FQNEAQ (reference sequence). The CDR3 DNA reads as TGTGCCAGCAGCCTTGACGTAAACACTGAAGCTTTCTTT. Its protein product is CASSLDVNTEAFF.

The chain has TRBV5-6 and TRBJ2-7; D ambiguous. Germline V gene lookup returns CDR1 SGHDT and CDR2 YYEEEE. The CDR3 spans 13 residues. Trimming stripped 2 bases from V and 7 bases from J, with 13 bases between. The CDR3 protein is CASSLPPAGEQYF. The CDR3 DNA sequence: TGTGCCAGCAGCTTACCCCCCGCTGGGGAGCAGTACTTC.

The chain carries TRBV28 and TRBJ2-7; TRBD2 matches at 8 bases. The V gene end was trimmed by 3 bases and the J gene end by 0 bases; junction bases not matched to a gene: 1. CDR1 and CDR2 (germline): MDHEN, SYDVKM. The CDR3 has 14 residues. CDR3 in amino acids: CASSLAGGSYEQYF. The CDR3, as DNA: TGTGCCAGCAGTTTGGCGGGGGGCTCCTACGAGCAGTACTTC.

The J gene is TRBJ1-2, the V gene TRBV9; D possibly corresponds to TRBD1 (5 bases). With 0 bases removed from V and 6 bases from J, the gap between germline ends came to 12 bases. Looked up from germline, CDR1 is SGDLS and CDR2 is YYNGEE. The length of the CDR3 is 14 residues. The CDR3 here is CASSVVGGLDGYTF. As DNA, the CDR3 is TGTGCCAGCAGCGTAGTCGGGGGGTTGGATGGCTACACCTTC.

This CDR3 reads CSVRGLYSRANYGYTF. CDR3 DNA sequence: TGCAGCGTTAGGGGCCTGTACAGCCGAGCTAACTATGGCTACACCTTC. The V and J genes are TRBV29-1 and TRBJ1-2; weak D call: TRBD1 (5 bases). The CDR3 extends over 16 amino acids. Trimming took off 5 bases at V and 0 bases at J, with 19 bases between the two ends. The V gene's germline CDR1 is SQVTM and CDR2 ANQGSEA. The full variable domain, rest sourced from reference TRBV29-1 and TRBJ1-2, is SAVISQKPSRDICQRGTSLTIQCQVDSQVTMMFWYRQQPGQSLTLIATANQGSEATYESGFVIDKFPISRPNLTFSTLTVSNMSPEDSSIYLCSVRGLYSRANYGYTFGSGTRLTVV.

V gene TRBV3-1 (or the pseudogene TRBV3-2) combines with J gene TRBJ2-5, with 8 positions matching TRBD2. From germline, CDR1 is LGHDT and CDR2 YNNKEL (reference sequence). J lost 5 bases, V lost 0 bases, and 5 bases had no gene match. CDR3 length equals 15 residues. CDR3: CASSQDLASGETQYF. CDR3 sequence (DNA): TGTGCCAGCAGCCAAGATTTGGCTAGCGGGGAGACCCAGTACTTC.

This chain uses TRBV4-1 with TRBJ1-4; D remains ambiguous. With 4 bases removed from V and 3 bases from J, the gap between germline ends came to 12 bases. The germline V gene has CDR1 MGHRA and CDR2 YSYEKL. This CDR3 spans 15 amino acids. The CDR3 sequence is CASSPNFGSNEKLFF. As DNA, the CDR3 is TGCGCCAGCAGCCCCAATTTCGGCTCTAATGAAAAACTGTTTTTT.

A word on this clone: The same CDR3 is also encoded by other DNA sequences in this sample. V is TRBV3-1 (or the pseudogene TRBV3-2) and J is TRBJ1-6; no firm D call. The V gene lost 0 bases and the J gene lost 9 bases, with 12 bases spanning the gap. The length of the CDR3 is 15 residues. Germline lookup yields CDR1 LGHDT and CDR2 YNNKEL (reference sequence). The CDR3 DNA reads TGTGCCAGCAGCCAAGATTGGACGACCTCTTCACCCCTCCACTTT. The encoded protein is CASSQDWTTSSPLHF.

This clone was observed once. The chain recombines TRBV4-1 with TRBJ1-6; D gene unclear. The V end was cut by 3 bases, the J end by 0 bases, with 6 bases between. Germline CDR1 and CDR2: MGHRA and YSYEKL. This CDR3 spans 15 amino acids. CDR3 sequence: CASSHSSSYNSPLHF. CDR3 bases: TGCGCCAGCAGCCACTCTAGCTCCTATAATTCACCCCTCCACTTT.

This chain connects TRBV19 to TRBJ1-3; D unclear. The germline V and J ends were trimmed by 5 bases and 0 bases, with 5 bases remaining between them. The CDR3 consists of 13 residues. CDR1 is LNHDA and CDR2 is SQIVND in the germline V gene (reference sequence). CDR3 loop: CASSGSSGNTIYF. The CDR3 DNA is TGTGCCAGTAGTGGGAGCTCTGGAAACACCATATATTTT. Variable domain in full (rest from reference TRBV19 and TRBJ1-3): DGGITQSPKYLFRKEGQNVTLSCEQNLNHDAMYWYRQDPGQGLRLIYYSQIVNDFQKGDIAEGYSVSREKKESFPLTVTSAQKNPTAFYLCASSGSSGNTIYFGEGSWLTVV.